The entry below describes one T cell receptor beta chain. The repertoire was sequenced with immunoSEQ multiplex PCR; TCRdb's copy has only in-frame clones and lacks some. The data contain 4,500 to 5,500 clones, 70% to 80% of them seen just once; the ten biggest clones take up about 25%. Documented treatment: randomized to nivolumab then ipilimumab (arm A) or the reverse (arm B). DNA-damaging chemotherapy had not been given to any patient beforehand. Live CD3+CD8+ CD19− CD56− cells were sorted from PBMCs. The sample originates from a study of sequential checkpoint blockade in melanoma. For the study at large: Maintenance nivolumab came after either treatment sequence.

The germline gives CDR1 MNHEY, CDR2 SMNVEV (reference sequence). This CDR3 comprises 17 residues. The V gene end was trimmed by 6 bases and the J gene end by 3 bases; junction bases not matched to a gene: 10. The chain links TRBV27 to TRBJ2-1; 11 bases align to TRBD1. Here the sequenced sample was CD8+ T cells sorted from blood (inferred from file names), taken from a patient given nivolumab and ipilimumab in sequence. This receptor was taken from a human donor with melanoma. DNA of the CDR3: TGTGCCAGCAGGCTGCGCTGGGGGACAGGGGGCTACAATGAGCAGTTCTTC. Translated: CASRLRWGTGGYNEQFF.